This T cell receptor beta chain was captured in a study of beta chain features in type 1 diabetes. Notes on the study in general: Cells carrying high TCR expression could end up over-represented when cDNA is sequenced. Researchers reported that naive, central memory and Treg TCRB repertoires appeared more similar in patients than in healthy donors.

Germline V CDR1 and CDR2: GTSNPN, SVGIG (reference sequence). V shed 1 base and J shed 6 bases, with 1 base lying between them. The CDR3 spans 11 residues. On this clone itself: What it recognizes is unknown.

The isolated RNA, all of it, was reverse transcribed, so expressed TCRB transcripts were what got sequenced. Repertoires were generated with immunoSEQ multiplex PCR, while TCRdb's copy carries only in-frame clones and drops some. This table holds roughly 500,000 clones, approximately 10% found once. V is TRBV30 and J is TRBJ1-6; D is ambiguous. Sequencing input: naive CD4+ T cells from blood. The clonotype was recovered from a woman aged 18-29 years in good health. Here the CDR3 reads CAWSANSPLHF. Written as DNA, the CDR3 is TGTGCCTGGAGTGCTAATTCACCCCTCCACTTT.